The clone carrying this TCR beta chain was seen ten or more times. The target antigen is unknown. With 2 bases removed from V and 4 bases from J, the gap between germline ends came to 9 bases. Germline V gene data show CDR1 as KGHSH and CDR2 as LQKENI. The CDR3 spans 14 residues. This sample is part of a study of naive and memory T cell subsets. Findings of the study overall: The power law exponent of TCR abundance differed between naive and memory cells. Over 90% of naive TCR sequences appeared only once after error correction, unlike memory subsets. Gini index rose across naive, CM, EM and EMRA in CD4 and CD8.

The beta constant-region primer was an equimolar mix of two oligonucleotides covering TRBC1 and TRBC2. A 12-nucleotide UMI and the SP2 primer were added to the cDNA 3' end by oligonucleotide ligation. Each CDR3 protein is one row after TCRdb ran MiXCR on the UMI-ligation and nested PCR reads. The sample yields tens of thousands of distinct CDR3 sequences, about an eighth seen once. The TCR sequence derives from a human donor in good health. The V gene is TRBV18, the J gene TRBJ2-1; D unresolved. Specimen: effector memory CD4+ T cells from blood. Stated subset: effector memory, CD45RA- CD27-. CDR3 in amino acids: CASSPWSQYNEQFF. The CDR3 region has the DNA TGTGCCAGCTCACCATGGTCGCAGTACAATGAGCAGTTCTTC.